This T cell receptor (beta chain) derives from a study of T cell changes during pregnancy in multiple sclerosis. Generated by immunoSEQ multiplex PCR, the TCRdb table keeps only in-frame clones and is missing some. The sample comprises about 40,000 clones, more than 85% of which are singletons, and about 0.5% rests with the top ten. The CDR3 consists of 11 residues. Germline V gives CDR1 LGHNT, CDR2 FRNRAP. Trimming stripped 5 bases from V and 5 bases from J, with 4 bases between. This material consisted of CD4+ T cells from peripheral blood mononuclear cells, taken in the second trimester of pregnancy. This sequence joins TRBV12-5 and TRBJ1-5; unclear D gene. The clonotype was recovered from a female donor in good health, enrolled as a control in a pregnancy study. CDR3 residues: CASGLHQPQHF. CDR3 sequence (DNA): TGTGCTAGTGGTCTTCATCAGCCCCAGCATTTT.